This TCR beta chain stems from a study of identical twins. Overall study results and limits: Abundant cord blood beta clonotypes carried fewer insertions; memory repertoires showed none.

Trimming stripped 3 bases from V and 4 bases from J, with 16 bases between. Germline V gene data show CDR1 as SGHDN and CDR2 as FVKESK. The CDR3 extends over 16 amino acids. This clonotype was observed at least ten times. Its antigen is currently unknown. Carrying unique molecular identifiers, the cDNA also gained a universal primer site through template switching. TCRdb used MiXCR to reprocess the 5' RACE reads, holding one entry per CDR3 protein. The table records roughly 690,000 distinct CDR3 sequences, roughly 6% of them present only once. Healthy Caucasians alone served as donors. The sequencing sample was made of naive T cells sorted from blood. This chain joins TRBV14 and TRBJ2-1; possibly TRBD2 for D (6 bases). This sequence originates from a man younger than 30 in good health. The CDR3 nucleotides are TGTGCCAGCAGCCAGGCGGGACTCCAGGGTTACAATGAGCAGTTCTTC. Its protein product is CASSQAGLQGYNEQFF. The variable domain in full, with the rest retrieved from reference TRBV14 and TRBJ2-1, is EAGVTQFPSHSVIEKGQTVTLRCDPISGHDNLYWYRRVMGKEIKFLLHFVKESKQDESGMPNNRFLAERTGGTYSTLKVQPAELEDSGVYFCASSQAGLQGYNEQFFGPGTRLTVL.